This note documents a single T cell receptor beta chain sequence. Its antigen is not identified. These data belong to a study of OX40 agonist ivuxolimab in advanced cancers. Study-wide results and limits: CD4+ and CD8+ blood T cells expanded clonally by week 6 at 0.1 to 3.0 mg/kg.

Only in-frame clones appear in the TCRdb table, and some are missing; sequencing was by immunoSEQ multiplex PCR. The sample lists roughly 74,000 clones, over 80% occurring once. The sequenced sample was CD4+ or CD8+ T cells sorted from blood, obtained in a trial of the OX40 agonist ivuxolimab. This TCR came from an adult with an advanced solid tumor such as melanoma, head and neck, liver or kidney cancer.

CDR3 in DNA: TGTGCCTGGAGTTACGGGACAGGGAACACTGAAGCTTTCTTT. This sequence encodes CAWSYGTGNTEAFF. The rearrangement uses TRBV30 and TRBJ1-1, with 8 bases matching TRBD1. The CDR3 loop spans 14 amino acids. Germline values: CDR1 GTSNPN, CDR2 SVGIG (reference sequence). V gave up 2 bases and J gave up 1 base; unmatched junction bases: 3.